One and the same sample provided the 8 T cell receptor beta chains below, sequenced in a study of T cell responses to AZD1222 COVID-19 vaccine. Method: immunoSEQ multiplex PCR; TCRdb's copy keeps in-frame clones and lacks some. Of roughly 77,000 clones listed, under 95% are singletons. The source material was peripheral blood, sampled 28 days after the second AZD1222 dose. The source is an adult who received the AZD1222 COVID-19 vaccine.

The chain uses TRBV7-2 and TRBJ1-5, with D unresolved. The germline V and J ends were trimmed by 7 bases and 0 bases, with 7 bases remaining between them. Germline CDR1 reads SGHTA; CDR2 reads FQGNSA. CDR3 length: 13 amino acids. Here the CDR3 DNA reads TGTGCCAGCACCCGGGATAGCAATCAGCCCCAGCATTTT. Translation: CASTRDSNQPQHF.

The genes are TRBV7-6 and TRBJ2-7; possible D gene TRBD1, 6 bases. V was cut by 1 base and J by 4 bases, with 11 bases left in between. The CDR3 is made up of 14 amino acids. The germline V gene has CDR1 SGHVS and CDR2 FNYEAQ. CDR3 sequence: CASSLDRVRYEQYF. CDR3 bases: TGTGCCAGCAGCTTAGACAGGGTTAGATACGAGCAGTACTTC.

The chain carries TRBV29-1 and TRBJ2-7, with 12 bases matching TRBD2. V dropped 7 bases and J dropped 3; count of bases not matched to a gene: 7. The CDR3 runs 14 residues. Per germline, CDR1 SQVTM and CDR2 ANQGSEA. The CDR3 DNA reads TGCAGCGCCCTGACTAGCGGGAGTGTCTACGAGCAGTACTTC. It translates to CSALTSGSVYEQYF.

This chain joins TRBV4-3 and TRBJ1-1; D is perhaps TRBD1 (5 bases). The CDR3 has 17 amino acids. V was shortened by 0 bases and J by 5 bases, with 19 bases between the two germline ends. Per the germline V gene, CDR1 is LGHNA and CDR2 is YSLEER. DNA for the CDR3: TGCGCCAGCAGCCAAGAATGGGGAGGGGAGTTTTGGACTGAAGCTTTCTTT. This encodes CASSQEWGGEFWTEAFF.

The chain recombines TRBV5-4 with TRBJ2-7, with D perhaps matching TRBD2 (5 bases). V was cut by 4 bases and J by 3 bases, with 14 bases left in between. From germline, CDR1 is SGHNT and CDR2 YYREEE (reference sequence). The CDR3 has 14 residues. In DNA, the CDR3 is TGTGCCAGCAGCCCCGTCGGGCGGGTCTACGAGCAGTACTTC. Amino acids: CASSPVGRVYEQYF.

The gene calls are TRBV3-1 (or the pseudogene TRBV3-2) and TRBJ2-1, with D possibly TRBD2 on 5 matching bases. Trimming left V 3 bases short and J 9 bases short, with 12 bases between. From germline, CDR1 is LGHDT and CDR2 YNNKEL (reference sequence). This CDR3 comprises 13 residues. CDR3 sequence: CASSQPLGSEQFF. The CDR3 region has the DNA TGTGCCAGCAGCCAGCCCCTAGGGAGTGAGCAGTTCTTC.

The gene calls are TRBV5-4 and TRBJ1-6, with D tentatively TRBD1 (5 bases). The germline V and J ends were trimmed by 4 bases and 4 bases, with 9 bases remaining between them. The V gene's germline CDR1 is SGHNT and CDR2 YYREEE (reference sequence). CDR3 length: 14 amino acids. DNA of the CDR3: TGTGCCAGCAGCCCCCGACAGTATAATTCACCCCTCCACTTT. This sequence encodes CASSPRQYNSPLHF. The full variable domain, with the rest looked up from reference TRBV5-4 and TRBJ1-6, is ETGVTQSPTHLIKTRGQQVTLRCSSQSGHNTVSWYQQALGQGPQFIFQYYREEENGRGNFPPRFSGLQFPNYSSELNVNALELDDSALYLCASSPRQYNSPLHFGNGTRLTVT.

The CDR3 is CASRSTGEGYGYTF. The CDR3 DNA sequence: TGTGCCAGTAGGTCGACAGGGGAAGGGTATGGCTACACCTTC. The J gene is TRBJ1-2, the V gene TRBV19; TRBD1 matches at 8 bases. Germline values: CDR1 LNHDA, CDR2 SQIVND (reference sequence). The V gene end was trimmed by 6 bases and the J gene end by 5 bases; junction bases not matched to a gene: 8. The CDR3 is 14 residues long.